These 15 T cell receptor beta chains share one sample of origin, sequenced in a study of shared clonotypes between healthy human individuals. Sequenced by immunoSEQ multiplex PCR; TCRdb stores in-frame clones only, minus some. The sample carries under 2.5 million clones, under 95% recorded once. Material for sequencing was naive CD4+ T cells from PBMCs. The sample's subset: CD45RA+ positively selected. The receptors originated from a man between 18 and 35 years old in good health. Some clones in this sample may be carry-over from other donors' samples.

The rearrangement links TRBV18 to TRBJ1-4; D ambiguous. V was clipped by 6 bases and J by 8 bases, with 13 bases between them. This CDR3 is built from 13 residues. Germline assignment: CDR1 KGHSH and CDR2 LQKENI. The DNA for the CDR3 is TGTGCCAGCTCTTCGGAAGGGCACGAAAAACTGTTTTTT. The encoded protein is CASSSEGHEKLFF.

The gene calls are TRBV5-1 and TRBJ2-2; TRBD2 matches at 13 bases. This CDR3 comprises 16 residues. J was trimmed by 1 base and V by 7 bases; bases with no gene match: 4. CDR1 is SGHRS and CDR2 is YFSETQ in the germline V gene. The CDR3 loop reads CASGRLAGGNTGELFF. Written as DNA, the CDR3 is TGCGCCAGCGGACGACTAGCGGGAGGGAACACCGGGGAGCTGTTTTTT.

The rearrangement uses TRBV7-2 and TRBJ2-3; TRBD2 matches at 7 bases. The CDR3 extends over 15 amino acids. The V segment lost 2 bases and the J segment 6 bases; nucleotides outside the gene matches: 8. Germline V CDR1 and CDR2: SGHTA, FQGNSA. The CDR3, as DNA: TGTGCCAGCAGCTTAAGAGCGGGATTGACCGATACGCAGTATTTT. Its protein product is CASSLRAGLTDTQYF.

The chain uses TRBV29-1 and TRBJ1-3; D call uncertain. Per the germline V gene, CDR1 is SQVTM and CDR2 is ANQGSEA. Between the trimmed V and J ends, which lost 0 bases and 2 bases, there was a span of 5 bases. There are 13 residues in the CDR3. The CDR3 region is CSVEEGTGNTIYF. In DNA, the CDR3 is TGCAGCGTTGAAGAGGGGACTGGAAACACCATATATTTT.

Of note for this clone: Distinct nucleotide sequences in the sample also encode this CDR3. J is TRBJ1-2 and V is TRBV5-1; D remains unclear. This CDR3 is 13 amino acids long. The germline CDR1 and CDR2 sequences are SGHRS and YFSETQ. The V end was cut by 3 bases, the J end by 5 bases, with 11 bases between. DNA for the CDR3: TGCGCCAGCAGCTCTACCCCTGGGTATGGCTACACCTTC. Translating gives CASSSTPGYGYTF.

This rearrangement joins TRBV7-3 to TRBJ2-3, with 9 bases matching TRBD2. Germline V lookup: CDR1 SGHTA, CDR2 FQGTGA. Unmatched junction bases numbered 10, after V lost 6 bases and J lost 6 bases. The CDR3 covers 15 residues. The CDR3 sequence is CASSGGGGRADTQYF. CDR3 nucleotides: TGTGCCAGCAGTGGGGGCGGCGGGAGGGCTGATACGCAGTATTTT. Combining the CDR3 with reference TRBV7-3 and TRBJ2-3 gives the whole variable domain GAGVSQTPSNKVTEKGKYVELRCDPISGHTALYWYRQSLGQGPEFLIYFQGTGAADDSGLPNDRFFAVRPEGSVSTLKIQRTERGDSAVYLCASSGGGGRADTQYFGPGTRLTVL.

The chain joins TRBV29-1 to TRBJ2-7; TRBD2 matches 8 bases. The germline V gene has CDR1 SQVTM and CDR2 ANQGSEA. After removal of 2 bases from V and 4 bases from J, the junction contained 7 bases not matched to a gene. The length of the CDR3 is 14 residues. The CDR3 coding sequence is TGCAGCGTTGAATTTATCAGCGGGAGTTACGAGCAGTACTTC. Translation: CSVEFISGSYEQYF.

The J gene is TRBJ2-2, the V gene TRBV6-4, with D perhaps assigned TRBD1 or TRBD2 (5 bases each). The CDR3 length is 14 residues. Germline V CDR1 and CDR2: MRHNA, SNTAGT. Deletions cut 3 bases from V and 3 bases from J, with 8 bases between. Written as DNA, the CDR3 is TGTGCCAGCAGTGAGAGGGGACACACCGGGGAGCTGTTTTTT. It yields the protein CASSERGHTGELFF.

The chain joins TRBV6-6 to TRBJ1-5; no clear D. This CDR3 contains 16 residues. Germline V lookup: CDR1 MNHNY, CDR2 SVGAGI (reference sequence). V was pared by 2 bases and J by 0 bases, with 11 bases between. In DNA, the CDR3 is TGTGCCAGCAGTTACCCAGAAAACCTTAGCAATCAGCCCCAGCATTTT. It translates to CASSYPENLSNQPQHF.

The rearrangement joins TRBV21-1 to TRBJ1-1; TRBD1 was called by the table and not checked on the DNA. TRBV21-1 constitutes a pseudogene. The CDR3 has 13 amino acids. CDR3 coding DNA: TGTGCCAGCAGCAAGGGACAGGGGGTTGAAGCTTTCTTT. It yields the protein CASSKGQGVEAFF.

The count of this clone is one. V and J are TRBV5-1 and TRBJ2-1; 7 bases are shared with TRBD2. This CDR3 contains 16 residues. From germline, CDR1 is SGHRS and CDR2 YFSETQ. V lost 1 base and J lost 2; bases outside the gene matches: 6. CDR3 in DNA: TGCGCCAGCAGCTTGCGGGCTAGCGGAGCCTACAATGAGCAGTTCTTC. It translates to CASSLRASGAYNEQFF.

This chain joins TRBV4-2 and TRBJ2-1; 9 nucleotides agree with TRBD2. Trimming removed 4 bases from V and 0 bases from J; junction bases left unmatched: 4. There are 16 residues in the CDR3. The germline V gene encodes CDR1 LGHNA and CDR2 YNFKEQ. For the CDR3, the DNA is TGTGCCAGCAGCCGTCAGCGGGAGGCCTCCTACAATGAGCAGTTCTTC. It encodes CASSRQREASYNEQFF.

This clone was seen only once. The CDR3 sequence is CASSLRGLAGDKETQYF. CDR3 nucleotides: TGTGCCAGCAGCTTAAGGGGACTAGCGGGAGACAAGGAGACCCAGTACTTC. The genes are TRBV7-3 and TRBJ2-5; 14 nucleotides agree with TRBD2. Trimming at V came to 1 base and at J to 5 bases, leaving 6 bases not matched to a gene. CDR1 and CDR2 from the germline V gene are SGHTA and FQGTGA. The length of the CDR3 is 17 residues.

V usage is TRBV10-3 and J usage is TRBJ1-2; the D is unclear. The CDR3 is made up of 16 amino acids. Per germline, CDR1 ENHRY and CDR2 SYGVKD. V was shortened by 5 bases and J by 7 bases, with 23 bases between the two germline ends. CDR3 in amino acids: CAISPDPHSGWSGYTF. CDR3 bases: TGTGCCATCAGTCCGGACCCACACTCGGGCTGGAGTGGCTACACCTTC.

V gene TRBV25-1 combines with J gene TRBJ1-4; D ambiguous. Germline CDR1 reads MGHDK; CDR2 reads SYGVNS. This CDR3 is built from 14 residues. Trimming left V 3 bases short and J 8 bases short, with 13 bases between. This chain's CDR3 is CASSDYRGGEKLFF. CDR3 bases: TGTGCCAGCAGTGATTACCGGGGAGGGGAAAAACTGTTTTTT.